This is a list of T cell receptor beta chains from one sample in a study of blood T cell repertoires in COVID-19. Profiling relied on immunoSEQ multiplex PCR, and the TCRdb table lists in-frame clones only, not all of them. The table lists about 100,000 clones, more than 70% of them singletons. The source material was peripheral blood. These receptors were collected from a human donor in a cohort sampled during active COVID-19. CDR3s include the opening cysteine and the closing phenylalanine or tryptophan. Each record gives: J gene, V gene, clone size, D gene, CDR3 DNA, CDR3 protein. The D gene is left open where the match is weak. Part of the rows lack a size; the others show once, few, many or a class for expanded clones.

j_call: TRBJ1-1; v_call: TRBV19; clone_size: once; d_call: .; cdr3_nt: TGTGCCAGTAGTAGGCATCAACAGAACACTGAAGCTTTCTTT; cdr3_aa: CASSRHQQNTEAFF
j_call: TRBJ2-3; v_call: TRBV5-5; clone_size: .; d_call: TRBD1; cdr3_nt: TGTGCCAGCAGCGCCGGGACAGGGATTGGAGATACGCAGTATTTT; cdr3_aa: CASSAGTGIGDTQYF
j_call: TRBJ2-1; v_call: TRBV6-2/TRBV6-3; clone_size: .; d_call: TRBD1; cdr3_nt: TGTGCCAGCAGCAGGGCCGGGACAGGGACTGGGTTCTACAATGAGCAGTTCTTC; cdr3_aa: CASSRAGTGTGFYNEQFF
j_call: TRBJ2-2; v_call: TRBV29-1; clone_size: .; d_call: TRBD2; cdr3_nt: TGCAGCTTGCGGTCTAGCGGGAGGGTGAGCGGGGAGCTGTTTTTT; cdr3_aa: CSLRSSGRVSGELFF
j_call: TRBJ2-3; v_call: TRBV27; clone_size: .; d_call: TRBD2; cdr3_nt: TGTGCCAGCAGAGCGGGGGGTAGCACAGATACGCAGTATTTT; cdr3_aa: CASRAGGSTDTQYF
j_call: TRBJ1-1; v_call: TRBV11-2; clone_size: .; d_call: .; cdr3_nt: TGTGCCAGCAGCTTAGAAGGGGGTGTCACTGAAGCTTTCTTT; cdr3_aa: CASSLEGGVTEAFF
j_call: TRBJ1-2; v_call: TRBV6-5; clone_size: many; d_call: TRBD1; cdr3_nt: TGTGCCAGCACTTGGACAGGGGGAAGAGGCTACACCTTC; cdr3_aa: CASTWTGGRGYTF
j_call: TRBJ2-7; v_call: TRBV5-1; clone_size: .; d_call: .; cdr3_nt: TGCGCAACCAGGGCAGCTATTTCCCACGAGCAGTACTTC; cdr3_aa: CATRAAISHEQYF
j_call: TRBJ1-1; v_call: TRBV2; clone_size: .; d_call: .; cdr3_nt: TGTGCCAGCAGCGGGTTCACTGAAGCTTTCTTT; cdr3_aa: CASSGFTEAFF
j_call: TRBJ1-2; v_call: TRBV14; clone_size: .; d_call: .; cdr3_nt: TGTGCCAGCAGCCAAGTAACAGGTTCCTATGGCTACACCTTC; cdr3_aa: CASSQVTGSYGYTF
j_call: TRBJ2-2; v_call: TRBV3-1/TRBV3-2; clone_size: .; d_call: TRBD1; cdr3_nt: TGTGCCAGCAGCCAATCTCGGGACAGGGGATCCGGGGAGCTGTTTTTT; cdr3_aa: CASSQSRDRGSGELFF
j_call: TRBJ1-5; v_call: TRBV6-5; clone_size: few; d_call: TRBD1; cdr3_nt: TGTGCCAGCAGCCTGACAGGGGGTAGCAATCAGCCCCAGCATTTT; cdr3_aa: CASSLTGGSNQPQHF
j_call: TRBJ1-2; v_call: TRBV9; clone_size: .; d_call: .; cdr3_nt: TGTGCCAGCAGCGATGGAGAGAGCCTCTATGGCTACACCTTC; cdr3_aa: CASSDGESLYGYTF
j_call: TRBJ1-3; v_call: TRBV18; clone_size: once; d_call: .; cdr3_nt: TGTGCCAGCTCACCATCGAGGAGTACTGGAAACACCATATATTTT; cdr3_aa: CASSPSRSTGNTIYF
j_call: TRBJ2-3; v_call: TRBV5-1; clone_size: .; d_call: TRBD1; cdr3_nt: TGCGCCAGCAGCGTAAGGGACAGGGCCACAGATACGCAGTATTTT; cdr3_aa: CASSVRDRATDTQYF
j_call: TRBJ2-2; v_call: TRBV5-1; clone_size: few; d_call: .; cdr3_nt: TGCGCCAGCAGCTTGGCCGGAGGGAACACCGGGGAGCTGTTTTTT; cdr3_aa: CASSLAGGNTGELFF
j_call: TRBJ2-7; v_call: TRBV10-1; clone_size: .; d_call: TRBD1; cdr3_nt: TGCGCCAGCAGCCCCGGGACAGGGGGGTACGAGCAGTACTTC; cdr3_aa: CASSPGTGGYEQYF
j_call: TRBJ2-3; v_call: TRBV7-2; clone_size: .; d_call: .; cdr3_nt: TGTGCCAGCAGCCCAAGCACAGATACGCAGTATTTT; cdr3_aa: CASSPSTDTQYF
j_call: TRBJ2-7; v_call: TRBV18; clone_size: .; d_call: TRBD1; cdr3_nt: TGTGCCAGCTCACTCAGGACAGGGGACGACGAGCAGTACTTC; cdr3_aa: CASSLRTGDDEQYF
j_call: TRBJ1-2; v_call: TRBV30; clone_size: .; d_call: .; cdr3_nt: TGTGCCTGGAGGGGGGGGACGAACTATGGCTACACCTTC; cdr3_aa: CAWRGGTNYGYTF